This T cell receptor beta chain derives from a study of T cells after yellow fever vaccination. General observations from the study: Clonotypes appearing in both CD4 and CD8 compartments existed, and their share was small. Most primary-vaccination clones recurred post-booster (around 95% CD4, just over 85% CD8).

This CDR3 region has 15 residues. Germline assignment: CDR1 SGHVS and CDR2 FQNEAQ. V dropped 3 bases and J dropped 2 bases, with 8 bases sitting between them. This clonotype turned up a few times. Its antigen is as yet unknown. The authors made TCR cDNA by 5'RACE template switching, adding a universal primer site and UMIs. Each CDR3 protein gets one entry after TCRdb re-called the 5' RACE reads with MiXCR. Of hundreds of thousands of distinct CDR3 sequences in the sample, 15% to 20% were seen once. The chain couples TRBV7-8 to TRBJ2-6; D could derive from TRBD1 or TRBD2 (5 bases each). This receptor was taken from a man between 18 and 35 years old who received the YFV17D yellow fever vaccine. Sequenced material: PBMCs, taken before the yellow fever booster vaccination. In DNA form, the CDR3 reads TGTGCCAGCAGCTTTCGGGGCACTGGGGCCAACGTCCTGACTTTC. This sequence encodes CASSFRGTGANVLTF.